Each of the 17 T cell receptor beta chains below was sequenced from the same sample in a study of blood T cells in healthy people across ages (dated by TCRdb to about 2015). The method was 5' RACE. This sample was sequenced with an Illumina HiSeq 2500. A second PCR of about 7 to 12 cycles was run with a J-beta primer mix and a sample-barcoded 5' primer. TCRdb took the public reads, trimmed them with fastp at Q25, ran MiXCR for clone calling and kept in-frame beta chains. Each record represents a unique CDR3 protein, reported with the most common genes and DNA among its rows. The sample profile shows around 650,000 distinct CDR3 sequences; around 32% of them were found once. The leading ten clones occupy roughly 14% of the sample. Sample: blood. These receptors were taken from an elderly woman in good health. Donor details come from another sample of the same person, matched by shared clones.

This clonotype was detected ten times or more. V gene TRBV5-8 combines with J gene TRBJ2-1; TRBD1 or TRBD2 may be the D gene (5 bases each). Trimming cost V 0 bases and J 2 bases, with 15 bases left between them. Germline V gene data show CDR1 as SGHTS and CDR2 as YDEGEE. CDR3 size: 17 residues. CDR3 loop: CASSLGVSGPTYNEQFF. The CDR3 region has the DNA TGTGCCAGCAGCTTGGGCGTTTCGGGGCCGACCTACAATGAGCAGTTCTTC. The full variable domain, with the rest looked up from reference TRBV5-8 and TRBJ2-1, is EAGVTQSPTHLIKTRGQQATLRCSPISGHTSVYWYQQALGLGLQFLLWYDEGEERNRGNFPPRFSGRQFPNYSSELNVNALELEDSALYLCASSLGVSGPTYNEQFFGPGTRLTVL.

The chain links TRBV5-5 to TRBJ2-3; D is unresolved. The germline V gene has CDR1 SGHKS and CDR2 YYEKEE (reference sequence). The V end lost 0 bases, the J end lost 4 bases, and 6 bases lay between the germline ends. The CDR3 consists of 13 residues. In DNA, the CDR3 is TGTGCCAGCAGCTTGGCCTGGGCAGATACGCAGTATTTT. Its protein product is CASSLAWADTQYF.

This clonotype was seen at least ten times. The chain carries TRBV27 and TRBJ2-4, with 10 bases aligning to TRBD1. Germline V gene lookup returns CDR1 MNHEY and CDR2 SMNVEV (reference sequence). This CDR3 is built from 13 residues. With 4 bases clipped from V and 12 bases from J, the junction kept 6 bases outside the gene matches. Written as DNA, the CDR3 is TGTGCCAGCAGTTCGCGGGACAGGGGCCCTCAGTACTTC. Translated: CASSSRDRGPQYF.

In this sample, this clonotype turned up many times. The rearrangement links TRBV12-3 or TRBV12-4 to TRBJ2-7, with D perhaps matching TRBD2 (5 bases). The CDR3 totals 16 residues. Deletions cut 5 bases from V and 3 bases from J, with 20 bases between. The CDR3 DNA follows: TGTGCCAGCAGTGCGATTGGACTGCAGACCGGCTACGAGCAGTACTTC. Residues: CASSAIGLQTGYEQYF.

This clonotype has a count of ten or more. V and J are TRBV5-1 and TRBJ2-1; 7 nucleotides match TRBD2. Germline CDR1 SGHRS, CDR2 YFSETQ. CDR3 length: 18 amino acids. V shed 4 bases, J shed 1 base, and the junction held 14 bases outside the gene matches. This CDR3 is CASSPGSGAMNSYNEQFF. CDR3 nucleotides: TGCGCCAGCAGCCCAGGGAGCGGGGCTATGAATTCCTACAATGAGCAGTTCTTC.

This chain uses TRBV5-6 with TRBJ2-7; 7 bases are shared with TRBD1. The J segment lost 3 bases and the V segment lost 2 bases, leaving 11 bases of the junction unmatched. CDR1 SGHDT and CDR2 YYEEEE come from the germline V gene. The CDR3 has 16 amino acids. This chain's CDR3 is CASSFRTGTVFYEQYF. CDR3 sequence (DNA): TGTGCCAGCAGCTTCCGAACCGGGACAGTATTCTACGAGCAGTACTTC.

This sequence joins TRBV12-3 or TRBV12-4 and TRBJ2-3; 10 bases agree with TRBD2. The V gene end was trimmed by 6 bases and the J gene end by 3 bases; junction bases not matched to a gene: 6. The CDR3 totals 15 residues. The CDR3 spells CASSQPGLATDTQYF. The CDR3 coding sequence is TGTGCCAGCAGCCAGCCGGGACTAGCGACAGATACGCAGTATTTT.

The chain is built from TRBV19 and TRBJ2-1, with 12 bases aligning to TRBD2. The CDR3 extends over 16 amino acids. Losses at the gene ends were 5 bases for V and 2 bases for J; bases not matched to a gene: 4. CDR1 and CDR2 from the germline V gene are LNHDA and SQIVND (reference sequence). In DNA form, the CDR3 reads TGTGCCAGTAGTCCCCTAGCGGGGGGGGCCTACAATGAGCAGTTCTTC. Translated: CASSPLAGGAYNEQFF. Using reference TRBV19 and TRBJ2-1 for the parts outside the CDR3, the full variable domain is DGGITQSPKYLFRKEGQNVTLSCEQNLNHDAMYWYRQDPGQGLRLIYYSQIVNDFQKGDIAEGYSVSREKKESFPLTVTSAQKNPTAFYLCASSPLAGGAYNEQFFGPGTRLTVL.

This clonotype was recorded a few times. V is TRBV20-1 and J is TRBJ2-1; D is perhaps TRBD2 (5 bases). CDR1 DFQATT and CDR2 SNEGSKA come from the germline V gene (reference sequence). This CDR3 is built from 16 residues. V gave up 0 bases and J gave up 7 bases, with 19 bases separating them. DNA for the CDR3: TGCAGTGCTAGAGATTCAGAGGGCGGGTTAAGTAATGAGCAGTTCTTC. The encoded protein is CSARDSEGGLSNEQFF.

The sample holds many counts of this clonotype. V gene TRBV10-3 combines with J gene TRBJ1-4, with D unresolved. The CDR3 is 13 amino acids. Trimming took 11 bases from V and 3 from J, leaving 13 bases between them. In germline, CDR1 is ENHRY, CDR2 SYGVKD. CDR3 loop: CAGSQSANEKLFF. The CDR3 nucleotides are TGTGCCGGCTCCCAGTCAGCTAATGAAAAACTGTTTTTT.

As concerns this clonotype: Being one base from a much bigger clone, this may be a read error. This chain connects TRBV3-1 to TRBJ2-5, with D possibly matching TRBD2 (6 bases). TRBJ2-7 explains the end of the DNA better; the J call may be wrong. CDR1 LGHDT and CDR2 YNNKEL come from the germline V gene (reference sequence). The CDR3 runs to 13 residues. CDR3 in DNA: TGTGCCAGCAGCCAAACCGGGGGTGGCGAGCAGTACTTC. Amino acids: CASSQTGGGEQYF.

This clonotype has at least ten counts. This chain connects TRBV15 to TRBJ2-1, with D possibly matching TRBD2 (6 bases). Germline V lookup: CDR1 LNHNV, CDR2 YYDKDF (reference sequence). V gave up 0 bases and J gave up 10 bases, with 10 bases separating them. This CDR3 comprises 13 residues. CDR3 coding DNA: TGTGCCACCAGCAGAGATCTGCGGGGCGAGCAGTTCTTC. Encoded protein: CATSRDLRGEQFF.

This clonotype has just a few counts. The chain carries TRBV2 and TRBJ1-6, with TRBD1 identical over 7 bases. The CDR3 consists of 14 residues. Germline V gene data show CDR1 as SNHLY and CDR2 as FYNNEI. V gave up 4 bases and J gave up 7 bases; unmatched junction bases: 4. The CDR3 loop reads CASSADRVNSPLHF. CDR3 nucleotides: TGTGCCAGCAGTGCAGACAGGGTGAATTCACCCCTCCACTTT.

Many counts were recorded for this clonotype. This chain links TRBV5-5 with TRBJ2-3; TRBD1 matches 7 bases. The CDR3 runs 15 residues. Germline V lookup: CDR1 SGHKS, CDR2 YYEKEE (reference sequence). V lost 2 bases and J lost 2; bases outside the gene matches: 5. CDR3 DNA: TGTGCCAGCAGCTTACAGGGGATCCTCACAGATACGCAGTATTTT. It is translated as CASSLQGILTDTQYF.

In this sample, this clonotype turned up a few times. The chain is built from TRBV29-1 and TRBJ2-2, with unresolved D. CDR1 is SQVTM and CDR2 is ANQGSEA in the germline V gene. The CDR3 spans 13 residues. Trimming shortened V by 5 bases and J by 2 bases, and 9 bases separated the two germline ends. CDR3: CSVSQTNTGELFF. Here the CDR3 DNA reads TGCAGCGTTTCACAGACCAACACCGGGGAGCTGTTTTTT.

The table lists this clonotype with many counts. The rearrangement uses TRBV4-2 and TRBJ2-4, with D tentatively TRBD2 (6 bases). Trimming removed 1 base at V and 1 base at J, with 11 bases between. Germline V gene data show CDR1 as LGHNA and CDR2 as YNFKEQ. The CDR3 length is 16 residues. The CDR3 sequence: CASSQAGGTAKNIQYF. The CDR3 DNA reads TGTGCCAGCAGCCAAGCCGGGGGTACTGCCAAAAACATTCAGTACTTC.

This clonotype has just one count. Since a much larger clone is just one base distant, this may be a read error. The CDR3 here is CTSSESWQSKNGYTF. CDR3 coding DNA: TGTACCAGCAGTGAGTCTTGGCAGTCGAAGAATGGCTACACCTTC. The chain has TRBV25-1 and TRBJ1-2, with D uncertain. The CDR3 runs 15 residues. The germline V gene has CDR1 MGHDK and CDR2 SYGVNS.